This TCR beta chain was captured by sequencing in a study of blood T cell repertoires in COVID-19. Study in general: COVID-19 samples, acute and convalescent, were from the United States, Italy and Spain. Sources were T cells, B-cell-depleted T cells, or PBMCs; the material itself was cDNA or gDNA.

In the original analysis: Amplification from reference gene primers served as the basis for estimated nucleated cell counts. Clones were read by immunoSEQ multiplex PCR, and TCRdb kept only the in-frame ones, dropping some. The V and J calls and clone size are taken from that table; D and trimming were inferred from the DNA. The data hold about 49,000 clones, with about 88% observed a single time. The sequence was obtained from a man aged 35 to 55 with active COVID-19. The sample taken for sequencing was peripheral blood.

This CDR3 reads CASSPLTGDYGYTF. CDR3 coding DNA: TGTGCCAGCAGTCCTTTGACAGGGGACTATGGCTACACCTTC. This chain uses TRBV11-1 with TRBJ1-2; TRBD1 matches 8 bases. V shed 6 bases, J shed 3 bases, and the junction held 6 bases outside the gene matches. Per the germline V gene, CDR1 is SGHAT and CDR2 is FQDESV (reference sequence). This CDR3 contains 14 residues.